This T cell receptor beta chain was found in a study of CD8+CD57+ T cells in acquired aplastic anemia. Study-wide background: Sorted CD4+ plus CD8+ cells gave DNA averaging roughly 2.9 ug. There were roughly 10 million reads, on average, for CD4+ cells from healthy donors.

Genomic DNA acted as the template from which TCR beta VDJ combination and CDR3 sequence profiling were carried out. TCRdb processed the reads anew with MiXCR; each CDR3 protein has one entry. Of 180,000 or so distinct CDR3 sequences in the sample, 45% to 50% were seen once. This clonotype has only a few counts. Its antigen remains unidentified. The CDR3 totals 14 residues. The germline gives CDR1 ENHRY, CDR2 SYGVKD. Trimming took off 10 bases at V and 1 base at J, with 14 bases between the two ends. Study-wide findings and caveats: CD8+ Simpson's diversity did not differ significantly between patients and controls. Patients had twenty-nine CD8+ CDR3 sequences in common with controls (the shared set).

The clonotype was recovered from a human donor in good health. J is TRBJ2-1 and V is TRBV10-3; D might be TRBD1 (6 bases). The sample consisted of sorted CD4+, CD8+, or CD8+CD57+ T cells (not recorded which) from PBMCs. In nucleotides, the CDR3 is TGTGCCACTCATACAGGGACATCCTACAATGAGCAGTTCTTC. This encodes CATHTGTSYNEQFF.